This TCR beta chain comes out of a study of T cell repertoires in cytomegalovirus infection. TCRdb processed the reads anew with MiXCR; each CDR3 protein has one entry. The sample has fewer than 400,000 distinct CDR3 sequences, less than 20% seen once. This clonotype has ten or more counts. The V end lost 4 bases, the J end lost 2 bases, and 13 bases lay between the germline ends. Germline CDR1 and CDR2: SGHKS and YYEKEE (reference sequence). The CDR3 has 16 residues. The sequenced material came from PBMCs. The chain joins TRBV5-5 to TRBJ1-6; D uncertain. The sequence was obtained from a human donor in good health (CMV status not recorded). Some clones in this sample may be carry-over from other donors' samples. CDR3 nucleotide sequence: TGTGCCAGCAGCCGCTCTCCGAGGGCCTATAATTCACCCCTCCACTTT. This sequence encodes CASSRSPRAYNSPLHF.